Included here is one T cell receptor beta chain sequence, with context. This sample was included in a study of blood T cell repertoires in COVID-19. Study background: COVID-19 samples from acute and convalescent phases originated in the United States, Italy and Spain.

Authors' data handling: Quantification of nucleated cells was approximated via reference gene primer amplification. The repertoire was sequenced with immunoSEQ multiplex PCR; TCRdb's copy has only in-frame clones and lacks some. V, J and clone size derive from that table, while D and trimming were established from the DNA sequence. The sample lists 91,000 or so clones, almost 85% occurring once. The CDR3 extends over 15 amino acids. J gave up 1 base and V 1 base, and 3 bases lay outside the gene matches. Germline V lookup: CDR1 LGHDT, CDR2 YNNKEL (reference sequence). V is TRBV3-1 (or the pseudogene TRBV3-2) and J is TRBJ1-1; 7 nucleotides match TRBD1. The TCR comes from a man between 45 and 60 years old with active or convalescent COVID-19. The sample taken for sequencing was peripheral blood. In DNA form, the CDR3 reads TGTGCCAGCAGCCAAGCTGGGACAGCGAACACTGAAGCTTTCTTT. Amino acids: CASSQAGTANTEAFF.